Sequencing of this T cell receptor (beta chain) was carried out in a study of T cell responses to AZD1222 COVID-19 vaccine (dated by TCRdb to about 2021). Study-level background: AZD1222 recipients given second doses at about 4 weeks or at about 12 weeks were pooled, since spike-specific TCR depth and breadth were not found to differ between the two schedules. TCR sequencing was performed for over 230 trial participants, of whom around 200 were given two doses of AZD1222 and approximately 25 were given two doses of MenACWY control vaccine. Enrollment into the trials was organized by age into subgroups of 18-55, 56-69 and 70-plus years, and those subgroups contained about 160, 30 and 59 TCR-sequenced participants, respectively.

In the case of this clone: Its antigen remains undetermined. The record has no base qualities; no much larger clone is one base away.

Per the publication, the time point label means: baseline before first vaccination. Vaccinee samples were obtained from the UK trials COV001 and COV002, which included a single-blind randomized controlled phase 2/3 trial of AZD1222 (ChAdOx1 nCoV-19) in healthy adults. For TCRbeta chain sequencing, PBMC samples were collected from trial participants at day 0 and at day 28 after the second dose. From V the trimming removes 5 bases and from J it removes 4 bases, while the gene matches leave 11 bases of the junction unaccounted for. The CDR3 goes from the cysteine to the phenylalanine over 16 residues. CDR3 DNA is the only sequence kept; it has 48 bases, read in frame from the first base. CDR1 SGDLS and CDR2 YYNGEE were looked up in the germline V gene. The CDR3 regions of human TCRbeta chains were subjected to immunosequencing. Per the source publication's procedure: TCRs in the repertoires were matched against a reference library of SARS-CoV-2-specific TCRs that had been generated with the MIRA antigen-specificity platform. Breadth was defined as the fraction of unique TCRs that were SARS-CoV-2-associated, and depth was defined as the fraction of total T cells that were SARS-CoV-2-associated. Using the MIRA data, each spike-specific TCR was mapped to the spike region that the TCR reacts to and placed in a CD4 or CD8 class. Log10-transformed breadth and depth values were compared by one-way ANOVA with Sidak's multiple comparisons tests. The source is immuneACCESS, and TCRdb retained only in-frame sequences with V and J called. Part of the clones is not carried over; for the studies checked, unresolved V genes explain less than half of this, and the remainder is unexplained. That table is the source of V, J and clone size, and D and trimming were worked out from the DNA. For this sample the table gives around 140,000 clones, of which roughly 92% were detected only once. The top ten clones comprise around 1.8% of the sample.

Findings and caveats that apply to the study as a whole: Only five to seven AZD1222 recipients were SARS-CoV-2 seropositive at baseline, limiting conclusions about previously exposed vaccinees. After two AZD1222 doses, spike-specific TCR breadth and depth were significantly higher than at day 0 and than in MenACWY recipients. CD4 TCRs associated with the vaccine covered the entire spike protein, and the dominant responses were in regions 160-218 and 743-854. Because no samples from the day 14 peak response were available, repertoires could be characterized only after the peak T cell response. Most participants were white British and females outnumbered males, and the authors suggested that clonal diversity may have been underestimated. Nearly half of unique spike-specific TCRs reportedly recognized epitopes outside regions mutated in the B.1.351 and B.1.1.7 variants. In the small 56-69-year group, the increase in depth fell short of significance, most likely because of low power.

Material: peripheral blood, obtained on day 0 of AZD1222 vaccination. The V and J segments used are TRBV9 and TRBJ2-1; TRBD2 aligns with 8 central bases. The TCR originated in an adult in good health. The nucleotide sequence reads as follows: TGTGCCAGCAGACCCGGCGTGGGACTAGGATACAATGAGCAGTTCTTC. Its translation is CASRPGVGLGYNEQFF.